The clone carrying this TCR beta chain was detected ten times or more. RNA transcripts were the template, and TCR beta CDR3 regions were amplified from them. Second-round multiplex PCR came after a first-round RT-PCR that employed HTBI primers. TCRdb re-analysed the multiplex PCR reads in MiXCR, keeping a single row per CDR3 protein. The sample consists of over a million distinct CDR3 sequences, 36% of them appearing once. This sample stems from a study of Graves' ophthalmopathy and Graves' hyperthyroidism. The CDR3 consists of 17 residues. Unmatched junction bases numbered 9, after V lost 1 base and J lost 0 bases. Germline CDR1 DFQATT, CDR2 SNEGSKA (reference sequence).

Material for sequencing was peripheral blood or thyroid tissue (not recorded which). This receptor was taken from an adult man with Graves' hyperthyroidism. The chain couples TRBV20-1 to TRBJ2-7; 10 nucleotides align to TRBD2. CDR3 amino acids: CSARGGQREGSSYEQYF. The CDR3 nucleotides are TGCAGTGCTAGAGGTGGCCAGCGGGAGGGATCCTCCTACGAGCAGTACTTC.